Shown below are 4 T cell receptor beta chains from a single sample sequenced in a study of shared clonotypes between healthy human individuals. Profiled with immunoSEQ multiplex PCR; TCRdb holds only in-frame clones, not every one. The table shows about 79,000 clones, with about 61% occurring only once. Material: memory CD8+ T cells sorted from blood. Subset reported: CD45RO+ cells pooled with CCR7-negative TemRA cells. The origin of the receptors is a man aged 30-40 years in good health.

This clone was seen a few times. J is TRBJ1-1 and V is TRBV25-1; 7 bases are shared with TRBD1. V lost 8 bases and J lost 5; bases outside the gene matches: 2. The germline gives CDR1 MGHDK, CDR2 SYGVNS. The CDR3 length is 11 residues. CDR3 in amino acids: CASATGTEAFF. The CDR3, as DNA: TGTGCCAGCGCGACAGGGACTGAAGCTTTCTTT. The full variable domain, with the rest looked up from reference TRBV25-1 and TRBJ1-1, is EADIYQTPRYLVIGTGKKITLECSQTMGHDKMYWYQQDPGMELHLIHYSYGVNSTEKGDLSSESTVSRIRTEHFPLTLESARPSHTSQYLCASATGTEAFFGQGTRLTVV.

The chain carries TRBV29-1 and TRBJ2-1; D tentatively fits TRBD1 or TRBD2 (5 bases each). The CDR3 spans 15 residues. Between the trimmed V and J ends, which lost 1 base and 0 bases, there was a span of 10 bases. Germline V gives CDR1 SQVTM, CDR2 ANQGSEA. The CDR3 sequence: CSVEVSGSSYNEQFF. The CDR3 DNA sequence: TGCAGCGTTGAAGTATCAGGGAGCTCCTACAATGAGCAGTTCTTC.

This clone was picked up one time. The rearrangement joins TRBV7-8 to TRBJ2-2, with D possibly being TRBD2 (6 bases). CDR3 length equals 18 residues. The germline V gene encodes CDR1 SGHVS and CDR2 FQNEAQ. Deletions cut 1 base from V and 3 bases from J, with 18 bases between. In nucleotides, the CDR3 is TGTGCCAGCAGCTTAGATATCACGGGGGAGCGGTACACCGGGGAGCTGTTTTTT. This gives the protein CASSLDITGERYTGELFF.

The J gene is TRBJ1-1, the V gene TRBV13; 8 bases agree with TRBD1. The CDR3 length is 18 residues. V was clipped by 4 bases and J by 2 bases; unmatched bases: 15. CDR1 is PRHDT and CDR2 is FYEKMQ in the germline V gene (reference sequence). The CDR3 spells CASSSATRQGAANTEAFF. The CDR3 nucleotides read TGTGCCAGCAGCTCCGCCACCCGCCAGGGGGCGGCAAACACTGAAGCTTTCTTT. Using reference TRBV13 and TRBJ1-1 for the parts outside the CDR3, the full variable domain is AAGVIQSPRHLIKEKRETATLKCYPIPRHDTVYWYQQGPGQDPQFLISFYEKMQSDKGSIPDRFSAQQFSDYHSELNMSSLELGDSALYFCASSSATRQGAANTEAFFGQGTRLTVV.